These T cell receptor beta chains were read from a single sample in a study of Graves' ophthalmopathy and Graves' hyperthyroidism. TCRdb ran MiXCR on the multiplex PCR reads and lists one entry per CDR3 protein. The sample holds 680,000 or so distinct CDR3 sequences; 22% are singletons and the top ten take about 6.6%. Sequencing was done on a sample of peripheral blood. These receptors were taken from a woman aged 18-30 years with stable Graves' hyperthyroidism. Some clones in this sample may be carry-over from other donors' samples. Each CDR3 is given with its conserved first and last residue. Each record gives: D gene, V gene, clone size, CDR3 length, J gene, CDR3 DNA, CDR3 protein. The D gene is left open where the match is weak. A clone size is listed for some rows: how often the clone was seen (once, few, many), or a class if it is expanded.

.	TRBV12-3/TRBV12-4	many	10	TRBJ1-1	TGTGCCAGCGGGGGGGCTGAAGCTTTCTTT	CASGGAEAFF
.	TRBV20-1	.	14	TRBJ2-5	TGCAGTGCAAATCATCACAGGGAGGAGGAGACCCAGTACTTC	CSANHHREEETQYF
.	TRBV11-3	.	14	TRBJ2-2	TGTGCCAGCGGCGGGGACAGACCCACCCGGGAGCTGTTTTTT	CASGGDRPTRELFF
.	TRBV9	many	15	TRBJ2-2	TGTGCCAGCAGCCCAAGACAGGCGAACACCGGGGAGCTGTTTTTT	CASSPRQANTGELFF
.	TRBV12-3/TRBV12-4	many	16	TRBJ2-4	TGTGCCAGCAGCACGAATACCGGAATGAAAAAAAACATTCAGTACTTC	CASSTNTGMKKNIQYF
.	TRBV11-2	many	17	TRBJ2-7	TGTGCCAGCAGCTCCCCTTTGGAGGGAATGAGAGGGAACGAGCAGTACTTC	CASSSPLEGMRGNEQYF
.	TRBV7-8	few	15	TRBJ1-1	TGTGCCAGCAGCCCCCGGACAGCGTTGAACACTGAAGCTTTCTTT	CASSPRTALNTEAFF
TRBD1	TRBV10-1	.	15	TRBJ2-5	TGCGCCAGCAGTGCCGGACAGGTGGAGGCGGAGACCCAGTACTTC	CASSAGQVEAETQYF
.	TRBV15	many	11	TRBJ1-1	TGTGCCACCAGCAGAGAAGGGTTGGCTTTCTTT	CATSREGLAFF
.	TRBV27	.	13	TRBJ1-1	TGTGCCAGCAGTTACTTTCTCAACACTGAAGCTTTCTTT	CASSYFLNTEAFF
.	TRBV6-5	many	16	TRBJ1-2	TGTGCCAGCAGACGGATAAAGGACAGCGGCAATTATCGCTACACCTTC	CASRRIKDSGNYRYTF
TRBD2	TRBV11-3	many	15	TRBJ2-5	TGTGCCAGCAGCTTGGGACTAGCGGCCAAAGAGACCCAGTACTTC	CASSLGLAAKETQYF
.	TRBV4-1	many	12	TRBJ1-6	TGCGCCAGCAGCCCCCATGGCTCACCCCTCCACTTT	CASSPHGSPLHF
.	TRBV6-5	.	14	TRBJ2-7	TGTGCCAGCAGTTATTCGGCAGCTACCTACGAGCAGTACTTC	CASSYSAATYEQYF
.	TRBV6-1	few	16	TRBJ1-6	TGTGCCAGCAGTGAAGCGATGAGCTCCTATAATTCACCCCTCCACTTT	CASSEAMSSYNSPLHF
TRBD1	TRBV13	.	18	TRBJ1-1	TGTGCCAGCAGCTTAGAAACCCGGACAGGGGCCATAAACACTGAAGCTTTCTTT	CASSLETRTGAINTEAFF
TRBD2	TRBV6-2/TRBV6-3	many	18	TRBJ2-7	TGTGCCAGCAGTTATCATCTGGGACTAGCGGGAGTAGTATACGAGCAGTACTTC	CASSYHLGLAGVVYEQYF
.	TRBV29-1	many	12	TRBJ2-5	TGCAGCGTTGGAATTAGTGGGGAGACCCAGTACTTC	CSVGISGETQYF
.	TRBV6-1	many	12	TRBJ2-2	TGTGCCAGCAGTGATGACACCGGGGAGCTGTTTTTT	CASSDDTGELFF
TRBD2	TRBV20-1	.	14	TRBJ2-5	TGCAGTGCTTCCCAGCGGGGGGGAGGGGAGACCCAGTACTTC	CSASQRGGGETQYF
.	TRBV12-3/TRBV12-4	many	15	TRBJ2-7	TGTGCCAGCACAACCCCCCTGGGGGGAATAGGCGAGCAGTACTTC	CASTTPLGGIGEQYF
.	TRBV7-9	.	13	TRBJ2-5	TGTGCCAGCACCACTACCTCTTGGGAGACCCAGTACTTC	CASTTTSWETQYF
TRBD2	TRBV7-3	.	19	TRBJ2-2	TGTGCCAGCAGCTCAACCAACACGCCGGGACTAGCGGGAAAAGGGGAGCTGTGTTTT	CASSSTNTPGLAGKGELCF